What follows is one T cell receptor beta chain and its context. Its specificity is unknown. This record belongs to a study of T cells in Graves' hyperthyroidism and ophthalmopathy. Study-level results: Most expanded thyroid clonotypes above 0.001 recurred in blood.

TCR beta CDR3 region amplification was performed from RNA transcripts. Using the HTBI primer set, a first-round RT-PCR was run on the TCR CDR3. TCRdb analysed the multiplex PCR reads with MiXCR anew, one entry per CDR3 protein. The table lists about 640,000 distinct CDR3 sequences, around 20% of them singletons, with 34% in the top ten. V was pared by 4 bases and J by 1 base, with 35 bases between. The CDR3 covers 24 residues. The TCR sequence derives from a man younger than 40 with Graves' ophthalmopathy. This sequence joins TRBV12-3 or TRBV12-4 and TRBJ1-6; TRBD1 might be the D (5 bases). Sample: blood. CDR3 protein: CASSYSMFGDRDRRIRSYNSPLHF. CDR3 DNA: TGTGCCAGCAGTTACTCGATGTTCGGCGACCGGGACCGCCGAATACGGTCCTATAATTCACCCCTCCACTTT.